A single sample is the source of the 10 T cell receptor beta chains below, sequenced in a study of spatial heterogeneity in lung cancer. Findings of the study overall: Tumoral mutation counts were tracked by counts of expanded intratumoral alpha and beta TCRs.

TCRdb recomputed calls from the 5' RACE reads with MiXCR, one row per CDR3 protein. Counted here are approximately 13,000 distinct CDR3 sequences, 5.1% occurring once; the ten biggest clones make up under 30%. Sample time point: sample taken at primary tumor resection. Their recognized antigens are unknown. The starting material was lung tumor tissue, obtained at surgery. All receptors come from a male donor with early-stage non-small cell lung cancer.

This clonotype came up a few times. Found in a library prepared for alpha chains, this beta chain is an off-target read, and its abundance has little meaning. The chain couples TRBV5-1 to TRBJ2-2; 10 positions agree with TRBD1. The V segment lost 5 bases and the J segment 2 bases; nucleotides outside the gene matches: 3. CDR1 is SGHRS and CDR2 is YFSETQ in the germline V gene. The CDR3 has 15 residues. The CDR3 bases are TGCGCCAGCAGAAGACAGGGGGCAAACACCGGGGAGCTGTTTTTT. The encoded protein is CASRRQGANTGELFF.

This clonotype was observed at least ten times. This beta chain was picked up by a library intended for alpha chains and is off target, so its count carries little meaning. The rearrangement uses TRBV7-9 and TRBJ1-2; a weak D match, TRBD1 (5 bases). CDR1 and CDR2 from the germline V gene are SEHNR and FQNEAQ (reference sequence). The CDR3 consists of 12 residues. Between the trimmed V and J ends, which lost 4 bases and 5 bases, there was a span of 8 bases. In DNA form, the CDR3 reads TGTGCCAGCAGCTCAGGGCCTTATGGCTACACCTTC. This gives the protein CASSSGPYGYTF.

This clonotype was seen many times. Being off target in a library aimed at alpha chains, this beta chain has a size of little meaning. This chain connects TRBV7-2 to TRBJ2-5; no firm D call. Trimming shortened V by 5 bases and J by 5 bases, and 15 bases separated the two germline ends. The CDR3 length is 14 residues. Germline-derived CDR1 and CDR2 are SGHTA and FQGNSA. CDR3: CASSRTALRETQYF. The CDR3 nucleotides are TGTGCCAGCAGCCGGACGGCCCTACGGGAGACCCAGTACTTC.

In its sample, this clonotype is medium-sized. The library was designed around alpha chains, so this beta chain is a stray read whose abundance carries little weight. The chain carries TRBV12-3 or TRBV12-4 and TRBJ2-2; D ambiguous. This CDR3 has 13 amino acids. The V gene lost 3 bases and the J gene lost 6 bases, with 8 bases spanning the gap. Here the CDR3 reads CASSFRAAGELFF. The CDR3 DNA sequence: TGTGCCAGCAGTTTTCGGGCAGCCGGGGAGCTGTTTTTT.

This clonotype was observed at least ten times. This beta chain came through as a stray read in a library set up for alpha chains, and its size says little. The rearrangement uses TRBV6-2 or TRBV6-3 and TRBJ1-1, with TRBD1 identical over 9 bases. V lost 6 bases and J lost 2; bases outside the gene matches: 4. The CDR3 runs 14 residues. CDR1 and CDR2 (germline): MNHEY, SVGEGT. The CDR3 loop is CASRTGGRNTEAFF. CDR3 bases: TGTGCCAGCAGGACAGGGGGGAGAAACACTGAAGCTTTCTTT.

This clonotype was observed at least ten times. This beta chain is a stray sequence in a library constructed for alpha chains; its clone size is not meaningful. The CDR3 DNA reads TGTGCCAGCAGCTTGGGTGCCGGCAGCACAGATACGCAGTATTTT. As protein: CASSLGAGSTDTQYF. V and J are TRBV5-4 and TRBJ2-3; D not certain. V was pared by 0 bases and J by 0 bases, with 8 bases between. CDR1 and CDR2 (germline): SGHNT, YYREEE (reference sequence). CDR3 length: 15 residues.

This clonotype showed up just a few times. With the library built for alpha chains, this beta chain is off target and its frequency is not meaningful. The chain combines TRBV6-5 with TRBJ2-7; 9 nucleotides agree with TRBD1. Per the germline V gene, CDR1 is MNHEY and CDR2 is SVGAGI. The CDR3 sequence is 15 residues long. The V segment lost 4 bases and the J segment 4 bases; nucleotides outside the gene matches: 8. CDR3 protein: CASSSTGQGRYEQYF. The CDR3 region has the DNA TGTGCCAGCAGTTCTACAGGACAGGGGCGGTACGAGCAGTACTTC.

At least ten counts were recorded for this clonotype. This beta chain represents an off-target read in a library built for alpha chains; its size is of limited meaning. The chain joins TRBV4-2 to TRBJ2-1, with 8 bases fitting TRBD2. The CDR3 contains 17 residues. Germline CDR1 reads LGHNA; CDR2 reads YNFKEQ. The junction had 9 bases not matched to a gene; V was cut back by 4 bases and J by 1 base. The DNA for the CDR3 is TGTGCCAGCAGCCCAGTTACTAGCGGACAATCCTACAATGAGCAGTTCTTC. This translates into CASSPVTSGQSYNEQFF.

This clonotype occurred a few times. This beta chain appears as a stray read in a library generated for alpha chains; its size is not informative. The chain joins TRBV12-3 or TRBV12-4 to TRBJ1-2; D gene ambiguous. The CDR3 covers 13 residues. Trimming took off 5 bases at V and 2 bases at J, with 9 bases between the two ends. DNA of the CDR3: TGTGCCAGCAGTCCTCACCAAAACTATGGCTACACCTTC. This encodes CASSPHQNYGYTF.

Ten or more counts support this clonotype. This beta chain lies outside the target of a library built for alpha chains; its clone size means little. For the CDR3, the DNA is TGTGCCAGCAGCCAAGCAAATAGGGGATTTTGGACTGAAGCTTTCTTT. This encodes CASSQANRGFWTEAFF. This chain links TRBV3-1 with TRBJ1-1; D might be TRBD1 (5 bases). The CDR3 length is 16 residues. Germline V lookup: CDR1 LGHDT, CDR2 YNNKEL (reference sequence). The germline V and J ends were trimmed by 1 base and 5 bases, with 17 bases remaining between them.